Reported below is one T cell receptor beta chain. The antigen is undetermined. This sample was included in a study of cytomegalovirus exposure and HLA in healthy donors. Looked up from germline, CDR1 is LNHDA and CDR2 is SQIVND (reference sequence). This CDR3 comprises 16 residues. Whole-study results and caveats: Earlier analysis found most TCR beta V segments productive about 90% or about 30% of the time. Later analysis showed TCR association rates varying by HLA locus, highest for DRB1 and lowest for HLA-C. At a 0.05 false discovery rate, a later analysis found 15,000 to 20,000 TCR beta sequences to be associated with HLA alleles. According to a later analysis, donors in an Asian-associated ancestry cluster reportedly had fewer N-insertions than the roughly 640-donor mean.

In the PCR, 60 Vbeta and 13 Jbeta primers were used. Profiled with immunoSEQ multiplex PCR; TCRdb holds only in-frame clones, not every one. The sample has roughly 90,000 clones, roughly four fifths seen once. The rearrangement joins TRBV19 to TRBJ2-5; 9 bases align to TRBD2. The DNA end is more similar to TRBJ2-7, so the J call may be wrong. Sequencing was performed on PBMCs. The TCR was taken from a man younger than 45 in good health and CMV-seropositive. In DNA, the CDR3 is TGTGCCAGTAGTATAGGGCGAGTAGCGGGAGCCCACGAGCAGTACTTC. This codes for CASSIGRVAGAHEQYF.